Presented here are 2 T cell receptor beta chains from one specimen sequenced in a study of T cell responses to AZD1222 COVID-19 vaccine. Here immunoSEQ multiplex PCR was the method, and the copy in TCRdb shows in-frame clones only, minus some. The sample holds approximately 67,000 clones, 80% to 90% seen once. The sequenced sample was peripheral blood, obtained 28 days after the second AZD1222 dose. The receptors come from an adult who received the AZD1222 COVID-19 vaccine.

This clone was seen a handful of times. This chain joins TRBV7-9 and TRBJ1-4, with D unclear. V lost 5 bases and J lost 5, with 9 bases in between. This CDR3 is built from 13 residues. CDR1 and CDR2 from the germline V gene are SEHNR and FQNEAQ (reference sequence). CDR3 amino acids: CASSLPQNEKLFF. The CDR3, as DNA: TGTGCCAGCAGCCTCCCACAGAATGAAAAACTGTTTTTT. Full variable domain (rest looked up from reference TRBV7-9 and TRBJ1-4): DTGVSQNPRHKITKRGQNVTFRCDPISEHNRLYWYRQTLGQGPEFLTYFQNEAQLEKSRLLSDRFSAERPKGSFSTLEIQRTEQGDSAMYLCASSLPQNEKLFFGSGTQLSVL.

The chain couples TRBV4-3 to TRBJ1-4; TRBD1 matches 12 bases. The CDR3 length is 17 residues. V was clipped by 4 bases and J by 2 bases; unmatched bases: 5. Per the germline V gene, CDR1 is LGHNA and CDR2 is YSLEER. CDR3 protein: CASSPGTGGSTNEKLFF. Here the CDR3 DNA reads TGCGCCAGCAGCCCCGGGACAGGGGGCTCGACTAATGAAAAACTGTTTTTT.